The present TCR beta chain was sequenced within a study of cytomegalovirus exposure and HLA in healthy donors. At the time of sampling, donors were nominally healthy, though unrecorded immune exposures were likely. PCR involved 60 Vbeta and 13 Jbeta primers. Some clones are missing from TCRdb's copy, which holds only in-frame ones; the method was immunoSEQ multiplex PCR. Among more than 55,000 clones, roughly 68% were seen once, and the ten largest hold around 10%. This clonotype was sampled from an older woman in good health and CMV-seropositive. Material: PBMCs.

DNA for the CDR3: TGTGCCAGCAGCCAAGCGGTTAGCTCCTACGAGCAGTACTTC. Protein product: CASSQAVSSYEQYF. The chain carries TRBV14 and TRBJ2-7, with no clear D. V lost 1 base, J lost 0 bases, and 7 bases lay in between. The germline gives CDR1 SGHDN, CDR2 FVKESK. CDR3 length: 14 residues.